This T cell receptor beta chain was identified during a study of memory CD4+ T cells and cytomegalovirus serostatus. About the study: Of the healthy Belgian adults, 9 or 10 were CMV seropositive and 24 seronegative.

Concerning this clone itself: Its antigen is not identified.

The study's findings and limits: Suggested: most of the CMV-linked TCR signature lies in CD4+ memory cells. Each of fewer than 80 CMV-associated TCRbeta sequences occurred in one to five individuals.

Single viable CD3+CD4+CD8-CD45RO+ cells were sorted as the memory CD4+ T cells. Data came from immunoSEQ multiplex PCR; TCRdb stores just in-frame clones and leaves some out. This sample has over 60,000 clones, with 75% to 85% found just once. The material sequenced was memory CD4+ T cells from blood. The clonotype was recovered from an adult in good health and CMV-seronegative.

The CDR3 is CAWSDGTIRVQPQHF. For the CDR3, the DNA is TGTGCCTGGAGTGACGGGACAATTCGTGTTCAGCCCCAGCATTTT. The chain links TRBV30 to TRBJ1-5, with D maybe TRBD1 (6 bases). Germline lookup yields CDR1 GTSNPN and CDR2 SVGIG (reference sequence). The V end lost 1 base, the J end lost 6 bases, and 16 bases lay between the germline ends. The CDR3 totals 15 residues.